This T cell receptor (beta chain) stems from a study of beta chain features in type 1 diabetes. The single heparinised draw taken from each donor contained roughly 110 mL of blood on average. This clone was detected a few times. Its antigen is still unknown. The investigators reverse transcribed all of the isolated RNA, so they sequenced expressed TCRB transcripts. Here immunoSEQ multiplex PCR was the method, and the copy in TCRdb shows in-frame clones only, minus some. The sample shows around 250,000 clones, 11% to 15% of them seen only once. Study results and limitations: The study found moderately but significantly shorter TCRB CDR3s in all four CD4+ subsets of Type 1 diabetes patients. Patients with type 1 diabetes carried fewer insertions and had more deletions at their VDJ junctions.

The CDR3 runs 14 residues. The germline V gene encodes CDR1 SNHLY and CDR2 FYNNEI. Unmatched junction bases numbered 7, after V lost 4 bases and J lost 8 bases. The sequence derives from a man aged 25-45 years with type 1 diabetes. Sequenced sample: naive CD4+ T cells from blood. This rearrangement joins TRBV2 to TRBJ2-1, with TRBD2 identical over 8 bases. The CDR3, as DNA: TGTGCCAGCAGTGTCAGCGGGAGAGGGGATGAGCAGTTCTTC. Translated: CASSVSGRGDEQFF.